The rows below give T cell receptor beta chains drawn from one sample of a study of OX40 agonist ivuxolimab in advanced cancers. Sequenced by immunoSEQ multiplex PCR; TCRdb stores in-frame clones only, minus some. This sample has about 30,000 clones, with roughly 83% found just once. The sample consisted of CD4+ or CD8+ T cells sorted from blood, taken in a trial of the OX40 agonist ivuxolimab. The receptor set was obtained from an adult with an advanced solid tumor such as melanoma, head and neck, liver or kidney cancer. The CDR3 runs from the conserved cysteine through the conserved F or W. Each record gives: D gene, V gene, clone size, J gene, CDR3 DNA, CDR3 protein. The D gene is left open where the match is weak. Expanded clones get a size class; other rows say once, few or many, or leave the size out.

D: NA; V: TRBV27; size: once; J: TRBJ2-7; DNA: TGTGCCAGCAGTTCCATCCTCGACTACGAGCAGTACTTC; CDR3: CASSSILDYEQYF
D: TRBD2; V: TRBV7-3; size: once; J: TRBJ2-5; DNA: TGTGCCAGCAGCTTAACCGAGCGGGGGGCTCAAGAGACCCAGTACTTC; CDR3: CASSLTERGAQETQYF
D: NA; V: TRBV4-3; size: large; J: TRBJ2-7; DNA: TGCGCCAGCAGCCAAGAGCCGGCTAGCTCCTACGAGCAGTACTTC; CDR3: CASSQEPASSYEQYF
D: TRBD1; V: TRBV4-1; size: NA; J: TRBJ2-7; DNA: TGCGCCAGCAGCCATCCTGGGACAGGGAATTTCTACGAGCAGTACTTC; CDR3: CASSHPGTGNFYEQYF
D: TRBD1; V: TRBV7-2; size: NA; J: TRBJ2-7; DNA: TGTGCCAGCAGCCGCCTTTTGGCGACAGGGAAACTATACGAGCAGTACTTC; CDR3: CASSRLLATGKLYEQYF
D: NA; V: TRBV5-8; size: NA; J: TRBJ2-2; DNA: TGTGCCAGCAGCTTAGGTCGAGGGGCGAACACCGGGGAGCTGTTTTTT; CDR3: CASSLGRGANTGELFF
D: NA; V: TRBV18; size: NA; J: TRBJ2-1; DNA: TGTGCCAGCTCACCCGACATGACCTCCTACAATGAGCAGTTCTTC; CDR3: CASSPDMTSYNEQFF
D: NA; V: TRBV7-9; size: NA; J: TRBJ2-7; DNA: TGTGCCAGCAGCTCAGACAGACACGGAAAGCCCTACGAGCAGTACTTC; CDR3: CASSSDRHGKPYEQYF
D: NA; V: TRBV7-9; size: NA; J: TRBJ1-1; DNA: TGTGCCAGCAGCTTAAAAACTGAAGCTTTCTTT; CDR3: CASSLKTEAFF
D: NA; V: TRBV10-3; size: NA; J: TRBJ2-7; DNA: TGTGCCATCAGTAACCGGGTGAGCTCCTACGAGCAGTACTTC; CDR3: CAISNRVSSYEQYF
D: NA; V: TRBV6-5; size: NA; J: TRBJ2-7; DNA: TGTGCCAGCAGTTTTTACAGGGAAAACTACGAGCAGTACTTC; CDR3: CASSFYRENYEQYF
D: TRBD2; V: TRBV7-9; size: NA; J: TRBJ2-1; DNA: TGTGCCAGCAGCTTGACTAGCGGGGCCTACAATGAGCAGTTCTTC; CDR3: CASSLTSGAYNEQFF
D: NA; V: TRBV28; size: NA; J: TRBJ2-7; DNA: TGTGCCAGCAGCCCCAGGGTCTCCTACGAGCAGTACTTC; CDR3: CASSPRVSYEQYF
D: NA; V: TRBV19; size: NA; J: TRBJ2-6; DNA: TGTGCCAGTAGTATGATCCAATTGGAGGGAGGGGCCAACGTCCTGACTTTC; CDR3: CASSMIQLEGGANVLTF
D: TRBD2; V: TRBV7-6; size: NA; J: TRBJ2-2; DNA: TGTGCCAGCGGTCTAGCGGCAGAGAGCGGGGAGCTGTTTTTT; CDR3: CASGLAAESGELFF
D: NA; V: TRBV15; size: NA; J: TRBJ1-5; DNA: TGTGCCACCAGCGAGGGGGGCAATCAGCCCCAGCATTTT; CDR3: CATSEGGNQPQHF
D: NA; V: TRBV27; size: NA; J: TRBJ2-2; DNA: TGTGCCAGCAGTTTGGCGGGGGCGGTCGGGGAGCTGTTTTTT; CDR3: CASSLAGAVGELFF
D: TRBD2; V: TRBV28; size: NA; J: TRBJ2-7; DNA: TGTGCCAGCAGGATATTAGCGGGAAACTACGAGCAGTACTTC; CDR3: CASRILAGNYEQYF
D: NA; V: TRBV4-2; size: once; J: TRBJ2-2; DNA: TGTGCCAGCAGCCAACAATCCGGGACGGGCTACACCGGGGAGCTGTTTTTT; CDR3: CASSQQSGTGYTGELFF
D: NA; V: TRBV13; size: NA; J: TRBJ1-2; DNA: TGTGCCAGCAGCCAGGGCCGGGGGGCCCATGGCTACACCTTC; CDR3: CASSQGRGAHGYTF
D: TRBD1; V: TRBV5-4; size: NA; J: TRBJ2-1; DNA: TGTGCCAGCAGCTTGGAACAGGGGCCCTACAATGAGCAGTTCTTC; CDR3: CASSLEQGPYNEQFF
D: NA; V: TRBV4-1; size: NA; J: TRBJ2-2; DNA: TGCGCCAGCAGCCCCACCTACACCGGGGAGCTGTTTTTT; CDR3: CASSPTYTGELFF
D: TRBD2; V: TRBV7-9; size: NA; J: TRBJ2-3; DNA: TGTGCCAGCAGCTGGCGACTAGCGGGGGCCCCAGGTGATCCAGATACGCAGTATTTT; CDR3: CASSWRLAGAPGDPDTQYF
D: TRBD2; V: TRBV5-6; size: NA; J: TRBJ2-3; DNA: TGTGCCAGCAGCTTGTTTTCGCGGGAGGCCGGCACAGATACGCAGTATTTT; CDR3: CASSLFSREAGTDTQYF
D: NA; V: TRBV9; size: NA; J: TRBJ1-3; DNA: TGTGCCAGCAGCGTAGAGGGATCCTCTGGAAACACCATATATTTT; CDR3: CASSVEGSSGNTIYF
D: NA; V: TRBV7-2; size: medium-sized; J: TRBJ1-2; DNA: TGTGCCAGCAGCTTAGCGAATAGCTATGGCTACACCTTC; CDR3: CASSLANSYGYTF
D: NA; V: TRBV4-2; size: once; J: TRBJ1-1; DNA: TGTGCCAGCAGCCCGGCGAACCCGAACACTGAAGCTTTCTTT; CDR3: CASSPANPNTEAFF
D: NA; V: TRBV5-1; size: few; J: TRBJ1-5; DNA: TGCGCCAGCAGCTTGACGGCAGGGGGCAATCAGCCCCAGCATTTT; CDR3: CASSLTAGGNQPQHF
D: TRBD1; V: TRBV9; size: NA; J: TRBJ1-1; DNA: TGTGCCAGCAGCGTAGTGGGACAGGAAGCTTTCTTT; CDR3: CASSVVGQEAFF
D: NA; V: TRBV7-6; size: NA; J: TRBJ1-3; DNA: TGTGCCAGCAGCCTCCTTGAGAGTCCCATATATTTT; CDR3: CASSLLESPIYF
D: NA; V: TRBV5-1; size: NA; J: TRBJ2-3; DNA: TGCGCCAGCAGCTTGGGGACAGCAGATACGCAGTATTTT; CDR3: CASSLGTADTQYF
D: NA; V: TRBV4-1; size: NA; J: TRBJ1-1; DNA: TGCGCCAGCAGCCAAGAGCCAGCGTCGGGGGCTGAAGCTTTCTTT; CDR3: CASSQEPASGAEAFF
D: NA; V: TRBV28; size: NA; J: TRBJ2-1; DNA: TGTGCCAGCAGCTTCCAGCCATTCAATGAGCAGTTCTTC; CDR3: CASSFQPFNEQFF
D: NA; V: TRBV7-9; size: NA; J: TRBJ1-1; DNA: TGTGCCAGCAGCTTAGTAGCGAACACTGAAGCTTTCTTT; CDR3: CASSLVANTEAFF
D: NA; V: TRBV6-4; size: NA; J: TRBJ1-5; DNA: TGTGCCAGCAGTGGTAGTCAGCCCCAGCATTTT; CDR3: CASSGSQPQHF
D: TRBD2; V: TRBV19; size: NA; J: TRBJ2-1; DNA: TGTGCCAGTAGTAACAGCGGGAGGGCCGGGAATGAGCAGTTCTTC; CDR3: CASSNSGRAGNEQFF
D: NA; V: TRBV4-1; size: NA; J: TRBJ2-7; DNA: TGCGCCAGCAGCCAAGATAGGGCTGGCTCCTACGAGCAGTACTTC; CDR3: CASSQDRAGSYEQYF
D: TRBD1; V: TRBV15; size: once; J: TRBJ2-7; DNA: TGTGCCACCAGCACCTCGAACAGGGGATACGAGCAGTACTTC; CDR3: CATSTSNRGYEQYF
D: TRBD2; V: TRBV2; size: NA; J: TRBJ2-7; DNA: TGTGCCAGCAGTCAGCTAGCGGGGGAATACGAGCAGTACTTC; CDR3: CASSQLAGEYEQYF
D: NA; V: TRBV6-5; size: NA; J: TRBJ1-1; DNA: TGTGCCAGCAGTTACTCGGGGAGCCTGGGGACTGAAGCTTTCTTT; CDR3: CASSYSGSLGTEAFF
D: TRBD2; V: TRBV5-1; size: NA; J: TRBJ2-1; DNA: TGCGCCAGCAGCCCCGGGACTAGCGGGGGGTATGAGCAGTTCTTC; CDR3: CASSPGTSGGYEQFF
D: NA; V: TRBV4-3; size: NA; J: TRBJ1-1; DNA: TGCGCCAGCAGCCAAGATCATAGGGGACACAGGTGGGCTTTCTTT; CDR3: CASSQDHRGHRWAFF
D: TRBD1; V: TRBV6-6; size: NA; J: TRBJ1-1; DNA: TGTGCCAGCAGGACTGACAGGGACACTGAAGCTTTCTTT; CDR3: CASRTDRDTEAFF
D: NA; V: TRBV5-1; size: NA; J: TRBJ2-7; DNA: TGCGCCAGCGGAACCGAACGTGGGGGCGAGCAGTACTTC; CDR3: CASGTERGGEQYF
D: NA; V: TRBV9; size: NA; J: TRBJ1-1; DNA: TGTGCCAGCAGCGTGTACCCCGTGGGGAACACTGAAGCTTTCTTT; CDR3: CASSVYPVGNTEAFF
D: NA; V: TRBV27; size: NA; J: TRBJ1-5; DNA: TGTGCCAGCAGTTATGGGGGCAATCAGCCCCAGCATTTT; CDR3: CASSYGGNQPQHF
D: NA; V: TRBV4-1; size: NA; J: TRBJ2-7; DNA: TGCGCCAGCAGCCCGGTGACCGGTATCTACGAGCAGTACTTC; CDR3: CASSPVTGIYEQYF
D: NA; V: TRBV28; size: NA; J: TRBJ2-3; DNA: TGTGCCAGCAGTGTCGAAAGCGGAGCTAGCACAGATACGCAGTATTTT; CDR3: CASSVESGASTDTQYF
D: TRBD1; V: TRBV27; size: NA; J: TRBJ1-2; DNA: TGTGCCAGCAGTCACATCGACAGGGGGCAAGGCTACACCTTC; CDR3: CASSHIDRGQGYTF
D: NA; V: TRBV7-9; size: NA; J: TRBJ1-1; DNA: TGTGCCAGCAGCCCTGGGGGGAACACTGAAGCTTTCTTT; CDR3: CASSPGGNTEAFF
D: TRBD1; V: TRBV5-6; size: NA; J: TRBJ2-7; DNA: TGTGCCAGCAGCTTGCGACAGGGCCCCTCCTACGAGCAGTACTTC; CDR3: CASSLRQGPSYEQYF
D: TRBD1; V: TRBV6-5; size: NA; J: TRBJ1-4; DNA: TGTGCCAGCAGTTACACGACAGGGTCGGTTGAAAAACTGTTTTTT; CDR3: CASSYTTGSVEKLFF
D: NA; V: TRBV20-1; size: once; J: TRBJ2-7; DNA: TGCAGTGCCCGGGCGAACGAGCAGTACTTC; CDR3: CSARANEQYF
D: NA; V: TRBV30; size: NA; J: TRBJ1-1; DNA: TGTGCCTCCCTGGTGGCAGCCCGGGCTTTCTTT; CDR3: CASLVAARAFF
D: NA; V: TRBV6-1; size: NA; J: TRBJ1-5; DNA: TGTGCCTGCTTGAGTCCGAATCAGCCCCAGCATTTT; CDR3: CACLSPNQPQHF
D: TRBD1; V: TRBV25-1; size: few; J: TRBJ2-5; DNA: TGTGCCAGCAGTGAATATGACAGGGGAGAGACCCAGTACTTC; CDR3: CASSEYDRGETQYF
D: NA; V: TRBV13; size: once; J: TRBJ2-7; DNA: TGTGCCAGCAGTACCGGGACCTCCTTTGAGCAGTACTTC; CDR3: CASSTGTSFEQYF
D: NA; V: TRBV30; size: NA; J: TRBJ2-3; DNA: TGTGCCTGGGGTCGAGGGAGTACGCAGTATTTT; CDR3: CAWGRGSTQYF
D: NA; V: TRBV5-4; size: NA; J: TRBJ1-5; DNA: TGTGCCAGCAGCTTGGGATCGACGGAACCCCAGCATTTT; CDR3: CASSLGSTEPQHF
D: NA; V: TRBV7-8; size: once; J: TRBJ1-4; DNA: TGTGCCAGCAGCTTAGGAGGAGCTAATGAAAAACTGTTTTTT; CDR3: CASSLGGANEKLFF